These T cell receptor beta chains were read from a single sample in a study of blood T cell repertoires in COVID-19. Measured with immunoSEQ multiplex PCR; TCRdb has only the in-frame clones, and not every one. The profile shows some 150,000 clones, around 87% of them singletons. Sequenced material: peripheral blood. The receptor source for this set is a woman in her forties or fifties with active or convalescent COVID-19. CDR3s include the opening cysteine and the closing phenylalanine or tryptophan. A D gene is named only where the DNA matches it firmly. Clone size, where shown, is once, few, many, or a class for clones that have expanded.

v_gene,j_gene,abundance,d_gene,CDR3nt,CDR3aa
TRBV15,TRBJ1-1,NA,TRBD1,TGTGCCACCAGCGCCCTGCCAGGGGGCTACACTGAAGCTTTCTTT,CATSALPGGYTEAFF
TRBV19,TRBJ2-3,few,NA,TGTGCCAGTAGTACCCGGGATGATACGCAGTATTTT,CASSTRDDTQYF
TRBV19,TRBJ1-5,NA,NA,TGTGCCAGTAGCCGTCGAGATGCGAGCAATCAGCCCCAGCATTTT,CASSRRDASNQPQHF
TRBV5-1,TRBJ2-2,NA,TRBD1,TGCGCCAGCAGCGCGCCGACAGGGATCGGGGAGCTGTTTTTT,CASSAPTGIGELFF
TRBV12-5,TRBJ1-1,NA,NA,TGTGCTAGTGGTTTGCCTGGGGCGCGGGCTTTCTTT,CASGLPGARAFF
TRBV6-5,TRBJ2-3,NA,NA,TGTGCCAGCACCCTGGGAGCCCCAGAAGATACGCAGTATTTT,CASTLGAPEDTQYF
TRBV7-2,TRBJ1-3,once,TRBD1,TGTGCCAGCAGCTTGAAAACCGGGACAGGGGATTTTGGAAACACCATATATTTT,CASSLKTGTGDFGNTIYF
TRBV2,TRBJ2-5,NA,NA,TGTGCCAGCAGTGAACGGGTAGACCAAGAGACCCAGTACTTC,CASSERVDQETQYF
TRBV24-1,TRBJ1-2,NA,NA,TGTGCCACCAGTAGCCGATACGATAACTATGGCTACACCTTC,CATSSRYDNYGYTF
TRBV20-1,TRBJ2-6,once,TRBD1,TGCAGTGCTAGTGCAGGGGGAACTGGGGCCAACGTCCTGACTTTC,CSASAGGTGANVLTF
TRBV3-1/TRBV3-2,TRBJ2-2,NA,TRBD1,TGTGCCAGCAGCCGATCCGGGACAGTTCTAAACACCGGGGAGCTGTTTTTT,CASSRSGTVLNTGELFF
TRBV28,TRBJ1-5,NA,NA,TGTGCCAGCAGTTATCTCAGGACAGACCCTATGGGCAATCAGCCCCAGCATTTT,CASSYLRTDPMGNQPQHF
TRBV12-5,TRBJ2-1,NA,NA,TGTGCTAGTGCAGACACATTTTATGAGCAGTTCTTC,CASADTFYEQFF
TRBV6-5,TRBJ2-7,few,NA,TGTGCCAGCAGTTGGCGCGGGGCGGGGGAGCAGTACTTC,CASSWRGAGEQYF